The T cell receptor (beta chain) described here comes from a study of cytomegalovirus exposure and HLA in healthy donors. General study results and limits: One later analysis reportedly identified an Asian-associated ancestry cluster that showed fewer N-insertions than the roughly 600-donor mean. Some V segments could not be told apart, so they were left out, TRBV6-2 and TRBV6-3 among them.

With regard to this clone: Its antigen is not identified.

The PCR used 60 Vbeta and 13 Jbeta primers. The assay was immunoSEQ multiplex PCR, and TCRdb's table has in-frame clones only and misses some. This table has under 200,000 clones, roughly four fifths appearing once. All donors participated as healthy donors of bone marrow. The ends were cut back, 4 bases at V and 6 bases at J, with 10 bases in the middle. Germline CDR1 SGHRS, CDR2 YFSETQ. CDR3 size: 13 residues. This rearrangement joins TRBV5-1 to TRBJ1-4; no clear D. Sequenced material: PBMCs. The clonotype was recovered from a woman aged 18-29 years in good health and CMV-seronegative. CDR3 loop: CASSRGLHEKLFF. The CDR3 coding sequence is TGCGCCAGCAGCCGGGGTTTGCATGAAAAACTGTTTTTT.